This T cell receptor (beta chain) was obtained from a study of OX40 agonist ivuxolimab in advanced cancers. Study-level background: The dose of intravenous ivuxolimab that patients received every 2 weeks ranged from 0.01 to 10 mg/kg. Treatment received earlier with anti-PD-1, anti-PD-L1 or anti-CTLA-4 agents was allowed, and less than 45% had some. Study-wide findings and caveats: Specificity for antigen went undetermined in the expanded peripheral T cells.

Libraries were prepared by immunoSEQ multiplex PCR; TCRdb keeps only in-frame clonotypes and omits some of them. Of some 19,000 clones listed, roughly 79% are singletons. Germline V lookup: CDR1 SGDLS, CDR2 YYNGEE. The CDR3 totals 14 residues. V was clipped by 3 bases and J by 1 base; unmatched bases: 2. A remark on this clone: Its antigen remains unidentified.

Material: CD4+ or CD8+ T cells sorted from blood, obtained in a trial of the OX40 agonist ivuxolimab. The chain carries TRBV9 and TRBJ1-1, with 8 bases fitting TRBD1. The sequence came from an adult with an advanced solid tumor such as melanoma, head and neck, liver or kidney cancer. The CDR3 loop reads CASSGGTGNTEAFF. CDR3 DNA sequence: TGTGCCAGCAGCGGAGGGACAGGGAACACTGAAGCTTTCTTT.